This TCR beta chain was sequenced in a study of cytomegalovirus exposure and HLA in healthy donors. As concerns this clone: The antigen remains unidentified.

The CDR3 loop spans 15 amino acids. With 6 bases clipped from V and 6 bases from J, the junction kept 9 bases outside the gene matches. Germline V gene lookup returns CDR1 SGHNT and CDR2 YYREEE (reference sequence). Broader study findings: TCR beta chains numbering 150 to 200 were designated cytomegalovirus-associated.

The PCR made use of 60 Vbeta and 13 Jbeta primers. Libraries were prepared by immunoSEQ multiplex PCR; TCRdb keeps only in-frame clonotypes and omits some of them. The sample data list 130,000 to 150,000 clones. The chain links TRBV5-4 to TRBJ1-2; 12 positions agree with TRBD1. This receptor was obtained from a middle-aged man in good health and CMV-seronegative. Sequencing was done on a sample of PBMCs. This CDR3 is CASTTGTGGANGYTF. The CDR3 DNA sequence: TGTGCCAGCACGACCGGGACAGGGGGCGCGAATGGCTACACCTTC.